Presented here are 28 T cell receptor beta chains from one specimen sequenced in a study of lymphopenia after photon versus proton radiotherapy. Assay: immunoSEQ multiplex PCR; the TCRdb copy retains only in-frame clones and omits some. The sample yields about 33,000 clones, about 90% seen once. The sample here was peripheral blood, taken from a patient treated with photon-based radiotherapy. All receptors come from a woman aged 45-65 years with pancreatic cancer.

V and J are TRBV6-1 and TRBJ1-1; D possibly corresponds to TRBD1 (6 bases). Germline V gene data show CDR1 as MNHNS and CDR2 as SASEGT. The CDR3 has 15 residues. V lost 6 bases, J lost 0 bases, and 14 bases lay in between. The CDR3 DNA reads as TGTGCCAGCAGAGGGGGGAATTTACTGAACACTGAAGCTTTCTTT. This translates into CASRGGNLLNTEAFF.

V is TRBV10-3 and J is TRBJ2-6; the D is unclear. CDR3 length: 14 residues. V was trimmed by 5 bases and J by 5 bases, leaving 10 bases between them. CDR1 is ENHRY, CDR2 SYGVKD, per germline. CDR3 protein: CAISKQSRANVLTF. The CDR3 nucleotides read TGTGCCATCAGTAAACAAAGTCGGGCCAACGTCCTGACTTTC.

This rearrangement joins TRBV6-5 to TRBJ2-3, with TRBD2 matching 10 bases. In germline, CDR1 is MNHEY, CDR2 SVGAGI. CDR3 length equals 15 residues. V was clipped by 5 bases and J by 8 bases; unmatched bases: 10. In nucleotides, the CDR3 is TGTGCCAGCAGTCAACTAGCGGGACGCGCCCCTACGCAGTATTTT. The encoded protein is CASSQLAGRAPTQYF.

The V call is TRBV2, the J call TRBJ2-2; 13 nucleotides agree with TRBD2. Germline CDR1 SNHLY, CDR2 FYNNEI. The ends lost 3 bases at V and 6 bases at J; junction bases unmatched: 4. The CDR3 covers 16 residues. CDR3 loop: CASSDGLAGEPGELFF. The CDR3 nucleotides are TGTGCCAGCAGTGATGGACTAGCGGGAGAACCCGGGGAGCTGTTTTTT. The entire variable domain, with the rest obtained from reference TRBV2 and TRBJ2-2, is as follows: EPEVTQTPSHQVTQMGQEVILRCVPISNHLYFYWYRQILGQKVEFLVSFYNNEISEKSEIFDDQFSVERPDGSNFTLKIRSTKLEDSAMYFCASSDGLAGEPGELFFGEGSRLTVL.

The J gene is TRBJ2-7, the V gene TRBV7-9, with TRBD1 matching 9 bases. V gave up 6 bases and J gave up 3 bases; unmatched junction bases: 6. The CDR3 length is 14 residues. Germline V CDR1 and CDR2: SEHNR, FQNEAQ (reference sequence). The CDR3 region is CASSTGQGFYEQYF. The CDR3 coding sequence is TGTGCCAGCAGTACGGGACAGGGCTTCTACGAGCAGTACTTC.

The chain employs TRBV7-9 and TRBJ2-5, with 16 bases identical to TRBD2. Trimming took 5 bases from V and 0 from J; bases not matched to a gene: 3. The CDR3 is made up of 17 amino acids. Germline V gives CDR1 SEHNR, CDR2 FQNEAQ (reference sequence). CDR3: CASSPGTSGRDQETQYF. DNA for the CDR3: TGTGCCAGCAGCCCCGGGACTAGCGGGAGGGACCAAGAGACCCAGTACTTC.

The rearrangement joins TRBV11-3 to TRBJ2-1, with TRBD2 matching 8 bases. V lost 8 bases, J lost 5 bases, and 11 bases stayed unmatched. CDR3 length equals 15 residues. Germline lookup yields CDR1 SGHNT and CDR2 YENEEA. The CDR3 coding sequence is TGTGCCAGCGGCCGGGGCACTAGCGGACACAATGAGCAGTTCTTC. The encoded protein is CASGRGTSGHNEQFF.

The gene calls are TRBV5-4 and TRBJ2-5; TRBD2 agrees at 12 bases. V shed 4 bases and J 1 base; nucleotides not matched to a gene: 2. The CDR3 contains 15 residues. Germline CDR1 is SGHNT and CDR2 is YYREEE (reference sequence). The CDR3 DNA reads TGTGCCAGCAGCAAGGGACTAGCGGGCCAAGAGACCCAGTACTTC. Its protein is CASSKGLAGQETQYF.

As regards this clone: The sample has other DNA sequences that encode this CDR3 too. The genes are TRBV7-8 and TRBJ2-7; D unresolved. Trimming cost V 5 bases and J 1 base, with 3 bases left between them. The CDR3 runs to 11 residues. Looked up from germline, CDR1 is SGHVS and CDR2 is FQNEAQ. The CDR3 DNA sequence: TGTGCCAGCAGCCCATCCTACGAGCAGTACTTC. It is translated as CASSPSYEQYF.

The V and J genes are TRBV7-8 and TRBJ2-1; 8 nucleotides agree with TRBD2. In germline, CDR1 is SGHVS, CDR2 FQNEAQ. This CDR3 contains 13 residues. Trimming removed 6 bases from V and 8 bases from J; junction bases left unmatched: 6. CDR3: CASRGLGGDEQFF. CDR3 nucleotide sequence: TGTGCCAGCAGGGGACTAGGTGGCGATGAGCAGTTCTTC.

This clone has a handful of counts. The chain couples TRBV9 to TRBJ2-7, with D unclear. V was cut by 7 bases and J by 0 bases, with 8 bases left in between. The CDR3 runs to 12 residues. From germline, CDR1 is SGDLS and CDR2 YYNGEE. CDR3 sequence reads: CASSSVSYEQYF. Written as DNA, the CDR3 is TGTGCCAGCTCATCGGTCTCCTACGAGCAGTACTTC.

The CDR3 DNA reads as TGTGCCAGCAGGAATCAGGGGGCTAAGGGCTACACCTTC. Protein sequence: CASRNQGAKGYTF. This chain joins TRBV28 and TRBJ1-2, with TRBD1 matching 8 bases. Germline V CDR1 and CDR2: MDHEN, SYDVKM. V gave up 6 bases and J gave up 8 bases; unmatched junction bases: 8. The CDR3 totals 13 residues.

V is TRBV6-5 and J is TRBJ1-6; 9 bases agree with TRBD1. Germline V gene sequence: CDR1 MNHEY, CDR2 SVGAGI. The junction had 6 bases not matched to a gene; V was cut back by 5 bases and J by 7 bases. CDR3 size: 15 residues. The CDR3 is CASSQGQGSNSPLHF. The CDR3 DNA reads as TGTGCCAGCAGTCAGGGACAGGGAAGCAATTCACCCCTCCACTTT.

This clone was seen a handful of times. The J gene is TRBJ2-7, the V gene TRBV29-1; 16 bases match TRBD2. The CDR3 loop spans 16 amino acids. Germline V gene lookup returns CDR1 SQVTM and CDR2 ANQGSEA. Trimming cost V 6 bases and J 6 bases; bases outside gene matches: 11. The DNA of the CDR3 is TGCAGCGTGGGGACTAGCGGGAGGGCCCTAACTGGCGAGCAGTACTTC. This codes for CSVGTSGRALTGEQYF.

The rearrangement links TRBV11-2 to TRBJ1-1; D gene uncertain. The V gene's germline CDR1 is SGHAT and CDR2 FQNNGV. The CDR3 covers 15 residues. V was trimmed by 0 bases and J by 0 bases, leaving 8 bases between them. The CDR3 reads CASSLEELMNTEAFF. CDR3 in DNA: TGTGCCAGCAGCTTAGAGGAACTAATGAACACTGAAGCTTTCTTT.

In its sample, this clone is medium-sized. The chain joins TRBV5-1 to TRBJ2-1, with D unclear. Per the germline V gene, CDR1 is SGHRS and CDR2 is YFSETQ. V lost 0 bases and J lost 1, with 5 bases in between. The CDR3 sequence is 14 residues long. The CDR3 is CASSLERSYNEQFF. The CDR3 region has the DNA TGCGCCAGCAGCTTGGAACGGTCCTACAATGAGCAGTTCTTC. Supplemented by reference TRBV5-1 and TRBJ2-1, the full variable domain reads KAGVTQTPRYLIKTRGQQVTLSCSPISGHRSVSWYQQTPGQGLQFLFEYFSETQRNKGNFPGRFSGRQFSNSRSEMNVSTLELGDSALYLCASSLERSYNEQFFGPGTRLTVL.

V is TRBV27 and J is TRBJ1-2, with D uncertain. V lost 2 bases and J 4 bases, leaving 14 bases between the germline ends. Germline assignment: CDR1 MNHEY and CDR2 SMNVEV (reference sequence). The CDR3 runs to 15 residues. In DNA form, the CDR3 reads TGTGCCAGCAGTTTAGGCGCCCGCCCCGGCTATGGCTACACCTTC. Protein product: CASSLGARPGYGYTF.

This chain links TRBV5-5 with TRBJ1-3; D call uncertain. Trimming pared 4 bases from V and 0 bases from J, leaving 11 bases between. Germline V gives CDR1 SGHKS, CDR2 YYEKEE (reference sequence). This CDR3 is built from 15 residues. CDR3 in DNA: TGTGCCAGCAGCCAGACACTGATCTCTGGAAACACCATATATTTT. Protein product: CASSQTLISGNTIYF.

In this sample, this clone turned up once. This chain uses TRBV28 with TRBJ1-3; D not resolved. CDR3 length: 15 residues. Germline V gene data show CDR1 as MDHEN and CDR2 as SYDVKM. V was clipped by 4 bases and J by 0 bases, with 10 bases between them. CDR3 in amino acids: CASSYSQHSGNTIYF. CDR3 in DNA: TGTGCCAGCAGTTATTCACAGCACTCTGGAAACACCATATATTTT. Using reference TRBV28 and TRBJ1-3 for the parts outside the CDR3, the full variable domain is DVKVTQSSRYLVKRTGEKVFLECVQDMDHENMFWYRQDPGLGLRLIYFSYDVKMKEKGDIPEGYSVSREKKERFSLILESASTNQTSMYLCASSYSQHSGNTIYFGEGSWLTVV.

Of note for this clone: The same CDR3 arises from other DNA sequences in this sample as well. The CDR3 DNA reads as TGTGCCAGCAGCCTCTTCACAGATACGCAGTATTTT. Translated, it gives CASSLFTDTQYF. V is TRBV7-9 and J is TRBJ2-3; D unclear. Germline values: CDR1 SEHNR, CDR2 FQNEAQ (reference sequence). V gave up 5 bases and J gave up 2 bases, with 5 bases separating them. There are 12 residues in the CDR3.

The chain has TRBV19 and TRBJ1-5; TRBD1 is a possible D gene (5 bases). The germline CDR1 and CDR2 sequences are LNHDA and SQIVND (reference sequence). The ends were cut back, 6 bases at V and 10 bases at J, with 16 bases in the middle. The CDR3 has 13 residues. The CDR3: CASSPTTGDPQHF. The DNA for the CDR3 is TGTGCCAGTAGCCCTACTACAGGAGACCCCCAGCATTTT.

V usage is TRBV10-3 and J usage is TRBJ2-3; D remains unclear. The V end lost 0 bases, the J end lost 0 bases, and 7 bases lay between the germline ends. The CDR3 spans 15 residues. The germline gives CDR1 ENHRY, CDR2 SYGVKD. CDR3 residues: CAISESSSSTDTQYF. CDR3 DNA sequence: TGTGCCATCAGTGAGTCGAGCTCGAGCACAGATACGCAGTATTTT.

The V gene is TRBV2, the J gene TRBJ2-2; D is possibly TRBD2 (6 bases). CDR3 length equals 14 residues. Germline CDR1 reads SNHLY; CDR2 reads FYNNEI. Trimming stripped 6 bases from V and 1 base from J, with 9 bases between. The CDR3 loop reads CASRGTVNTGELFF. The CDR3 nucleotides read TGTGCCAGCAGAGGGACTGTGAACACCGGGGAGCTGTTTTTT.

This clone appeared once. This sequence joins TRBV5-1 and TRBJ2-7; D tentatively fits TRBD1 or TRBD2 (5 bases each). Looked up from germline, CDR1 is SGHRS and CDR2 is YFSETQ. V dropped 7 bases and J dropped 7 bases, with 21 bases sitting between them. The CDR3 has 14 residues. The CDR3 coding sequence is TGCGCCAGCGGACCGGGGACCGCAGTGGGGGAGCAGTACTTC. Translation gives CASGPGTAVGEQYF.

The chain's CDR3 is CAISNRDLTEAFF. The CDR3 nucleotides are TGTGCCATCAGCAACCGGGACCTCACTGAAGCTTTCTTT. The chain links TRBV10-3 to TRBJ1-1; D may be TRBD1 (5 bases). CDR1 is ENHRY, CDR2 SYGVKD, per germline. V lost 6 bases to trimming and J lost 4 bases, with 12 bases between them. The CDR3 has 13 residues.

V and J are TRBV7-2 and TRBJ2-2, with TRBD2 identical over 8 bases. The CDR3 extends over 14 amino acids. The germline V gene encodes CDR1 SGHTA and CDR2 FQGNSA. The J segment lost 7 bases and the V segment lost 5 bases, leaving 6 bases of the junction unmatched. The CDR3 loop is CASSHSGTGGELFF. CDR3 DNA: TGTGCCAGCAGCCATAGCGGGACTGGCGGGGAGCTGTTTTTT.

By share, this clone ranks as medium-sized. The chain recombines TRBV9 with TRBJ2-3; 8 nucleotides agree with TRBD2. Germline-derived CDR1 and CDR2 are SGDLS and YYNGEE. This CDR3 is 15 amino acids long. V trimming: 0 bases; J trimming: 5 bases; junction bases outside the gene matches: 5. CDR3 sequence: CASSVETSVGDTQYF. As DNA, the CDR3 is TGTGCCAGCAGCGTAGAGACTAGCGTAGGAGATACGCAGTATTTT.

This chain uses TRBV18 with TRBJ2-3; 8 nucleotides agree with TRBD1. J gave up 0 bases and V 4 bases, and 3 bases lay outside the gene matches. The CDR3 is 15 residues long. The germline V gene encodes CDR1 KGHSH and CDR2 LQKENI. CDR3 sequence: CASSQRQGSTDTQYF. CDR3 sequence (DNA): TGTGCCAGCTCACAAAGACAGGGGAGCACAGATACGCAGTATTTT.